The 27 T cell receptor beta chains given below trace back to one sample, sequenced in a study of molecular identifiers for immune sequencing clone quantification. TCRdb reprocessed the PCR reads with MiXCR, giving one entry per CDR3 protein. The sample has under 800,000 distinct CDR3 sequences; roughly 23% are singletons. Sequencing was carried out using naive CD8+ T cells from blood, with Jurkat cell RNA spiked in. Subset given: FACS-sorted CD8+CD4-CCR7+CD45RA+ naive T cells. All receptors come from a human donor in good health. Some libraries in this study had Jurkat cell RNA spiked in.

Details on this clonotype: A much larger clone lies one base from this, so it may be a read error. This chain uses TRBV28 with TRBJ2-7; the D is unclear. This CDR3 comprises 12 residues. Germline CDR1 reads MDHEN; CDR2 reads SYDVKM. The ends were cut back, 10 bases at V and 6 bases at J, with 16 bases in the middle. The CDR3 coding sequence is TGTGCCACCAAGGACGTCACCTGCGAGCAGTACTTC. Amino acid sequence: CATKDVTCEQYF.

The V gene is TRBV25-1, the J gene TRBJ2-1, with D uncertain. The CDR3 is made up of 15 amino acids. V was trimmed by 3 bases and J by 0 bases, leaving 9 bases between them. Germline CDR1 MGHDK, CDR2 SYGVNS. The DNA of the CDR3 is TGTGCCAGCAGTGATGTCGGAGTCTCCTACAATGAGCAGTTCTTC. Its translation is CASSDVGVSYNEQFF.

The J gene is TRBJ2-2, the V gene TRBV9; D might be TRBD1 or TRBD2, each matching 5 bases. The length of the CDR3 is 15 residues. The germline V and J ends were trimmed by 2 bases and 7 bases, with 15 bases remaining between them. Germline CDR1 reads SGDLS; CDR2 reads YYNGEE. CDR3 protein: CASSVEGPPDGELFF. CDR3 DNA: TGTGCCAGCAGCGTCGAGGGGCCACCAGACGGGGAGCTGTTTTTT.

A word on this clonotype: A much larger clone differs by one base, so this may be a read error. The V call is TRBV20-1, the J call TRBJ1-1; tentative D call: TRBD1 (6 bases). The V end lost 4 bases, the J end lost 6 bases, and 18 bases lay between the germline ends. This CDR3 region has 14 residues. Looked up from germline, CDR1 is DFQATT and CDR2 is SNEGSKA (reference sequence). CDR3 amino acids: CSATRYRETPEAFF. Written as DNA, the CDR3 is TGCAGTGCTACAAGATACAGGGAGACCCCTGAAGCTTTCTTT.

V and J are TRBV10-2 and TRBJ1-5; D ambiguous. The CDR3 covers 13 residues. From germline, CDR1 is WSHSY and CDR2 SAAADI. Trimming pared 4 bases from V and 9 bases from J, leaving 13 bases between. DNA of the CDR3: TGCGCCAGCAGTGGGACGAGCATGGGGCCCCAGCATTTT. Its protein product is CASSGTSMGPQHF.

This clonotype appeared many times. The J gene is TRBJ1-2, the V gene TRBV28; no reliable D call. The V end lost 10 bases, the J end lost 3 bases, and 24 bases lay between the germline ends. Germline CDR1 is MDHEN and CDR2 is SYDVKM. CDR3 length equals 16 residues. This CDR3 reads CATTEGNRGAHYGYTF. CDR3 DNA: TGTGCCACCACTGAAGGTAACCGGGGTGCGCACTATGGCTACACCTTC.

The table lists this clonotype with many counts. The CDR3: CASSMDLGGSNQPQHF. In nucleotides, the CDR3 is TGTGCCAGTAGTATGGACCTTGGGGGTAGCAATCAGCCCCAGCATTTT. The rearrangement joins TRBV19 to TRBJ1-5, with D perhaps matching TRBD1 (5 bases). This CDR3 region has 16 residues. Trimming removed 3 bases from V and 0 bases from J, with 12 bases in between. Germline assignment: CDR1 LNHDA and CDR2 SQIVND (reference sequence).

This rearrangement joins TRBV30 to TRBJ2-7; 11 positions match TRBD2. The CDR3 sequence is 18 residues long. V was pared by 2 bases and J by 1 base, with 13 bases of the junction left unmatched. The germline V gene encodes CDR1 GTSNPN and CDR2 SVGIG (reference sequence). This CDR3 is CAWSLGLAVGVWSYEQYF. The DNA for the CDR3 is TGTGCCTGGAGTCTGGGACTAGCGGTCGGAGTCTGGTCCTACGAGCAGTACTTC. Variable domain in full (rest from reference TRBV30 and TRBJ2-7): SQTIHQWPATLVQPVGSPLSLECTVEGTSNPNLYWYRQAAGRGLQLLFYSVGIGQISSEVPQNLSASRPQDRQFILSSKKLLLSDSGFYLCAWSLGLAVGVWSYEQYFGPGTRLTVT.

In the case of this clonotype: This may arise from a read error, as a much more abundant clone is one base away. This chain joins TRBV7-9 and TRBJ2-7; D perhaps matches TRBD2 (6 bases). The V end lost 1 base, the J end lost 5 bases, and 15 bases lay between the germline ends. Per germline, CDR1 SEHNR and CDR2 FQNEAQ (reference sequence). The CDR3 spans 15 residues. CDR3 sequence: CASSLGFAGNHEQYF. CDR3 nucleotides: TGTGCCAGCAGCTTAGGTTTTGCGGGAAACCACGAGCAGTACTTC.

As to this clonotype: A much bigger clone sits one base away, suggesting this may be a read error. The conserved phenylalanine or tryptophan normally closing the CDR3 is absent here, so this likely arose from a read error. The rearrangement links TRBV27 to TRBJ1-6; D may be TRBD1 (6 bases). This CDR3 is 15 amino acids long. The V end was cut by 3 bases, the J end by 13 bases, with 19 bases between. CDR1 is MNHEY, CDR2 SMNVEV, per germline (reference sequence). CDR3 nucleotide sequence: TGTGCCAGCAGTTTTAGGGTACAGGGAGTTTCGCCCCTCCACATT. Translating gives CASSFRVQGVSPLHI.

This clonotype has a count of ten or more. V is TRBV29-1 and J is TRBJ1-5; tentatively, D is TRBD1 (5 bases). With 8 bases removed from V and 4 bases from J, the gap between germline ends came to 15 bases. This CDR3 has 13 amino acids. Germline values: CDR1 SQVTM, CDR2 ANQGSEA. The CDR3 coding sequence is TGCAGCTTCCAGGATGGGGGTAATCAGCCCCAGCATTTT. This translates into CSFQDGGNQPQHF.

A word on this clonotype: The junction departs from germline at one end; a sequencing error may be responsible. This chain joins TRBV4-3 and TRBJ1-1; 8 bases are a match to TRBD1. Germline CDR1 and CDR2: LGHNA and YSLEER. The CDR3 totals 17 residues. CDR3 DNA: TGCGCCAGCAGCCCCCAGGGGACAGGTACTCTGAACACTGAAGCTCTCTTT. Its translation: CASSPQGTGTLNTEALF.

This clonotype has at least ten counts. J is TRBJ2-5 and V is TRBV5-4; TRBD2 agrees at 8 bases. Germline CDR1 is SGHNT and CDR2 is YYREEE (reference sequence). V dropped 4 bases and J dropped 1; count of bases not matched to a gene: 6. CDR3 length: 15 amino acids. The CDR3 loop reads CASSLRGTSQETQYF. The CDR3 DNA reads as TGTGCCAGCAGCCTACGCGGGACTAGCCAAGAGACCCAGTACTTC.

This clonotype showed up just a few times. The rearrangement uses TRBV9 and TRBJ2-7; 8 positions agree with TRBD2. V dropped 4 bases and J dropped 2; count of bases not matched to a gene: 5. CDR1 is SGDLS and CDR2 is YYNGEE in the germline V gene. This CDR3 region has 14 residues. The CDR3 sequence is CASSSGLVPYEQYF. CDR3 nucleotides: TGTGCCAGCAGCTCGGGACTAGTTCCCTACGAGCAGTACTTC.

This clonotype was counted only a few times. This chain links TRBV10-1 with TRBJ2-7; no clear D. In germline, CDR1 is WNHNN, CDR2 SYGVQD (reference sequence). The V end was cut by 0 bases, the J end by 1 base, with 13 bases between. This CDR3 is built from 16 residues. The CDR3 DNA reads TGCGCCAGCAGTGAGTCGACTCTTGGAAGATCCTACGAGCAGTACTTC. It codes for CASSESTLGRSYEQYF.

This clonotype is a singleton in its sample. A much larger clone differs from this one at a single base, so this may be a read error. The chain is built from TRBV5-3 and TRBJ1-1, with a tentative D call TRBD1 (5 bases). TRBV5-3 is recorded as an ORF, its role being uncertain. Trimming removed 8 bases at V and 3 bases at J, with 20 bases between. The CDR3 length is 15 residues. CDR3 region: CASGLVPGDYTEAFF. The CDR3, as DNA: TGTGCCAGCGGCTTGGTTCCGGGGGACTACACTGAAGCTTTCTTT.

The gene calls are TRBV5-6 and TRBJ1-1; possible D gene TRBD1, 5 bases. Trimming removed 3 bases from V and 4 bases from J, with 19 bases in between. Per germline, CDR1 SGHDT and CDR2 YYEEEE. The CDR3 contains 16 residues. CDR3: CASSSDWGVGGTEAFF. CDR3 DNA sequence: TGTGCCAGCAGCTCGGATTGGGGGGTCGGGGGCACTGAAGCTTTCTTT.

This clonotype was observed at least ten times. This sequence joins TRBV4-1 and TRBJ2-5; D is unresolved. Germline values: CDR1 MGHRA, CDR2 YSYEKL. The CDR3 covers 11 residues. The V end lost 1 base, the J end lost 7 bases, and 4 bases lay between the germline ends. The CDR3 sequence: CASSQGGTQYF. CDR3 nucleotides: TGCGCCAGCAGCCAAGGAGGGACCCAGTACTTC.

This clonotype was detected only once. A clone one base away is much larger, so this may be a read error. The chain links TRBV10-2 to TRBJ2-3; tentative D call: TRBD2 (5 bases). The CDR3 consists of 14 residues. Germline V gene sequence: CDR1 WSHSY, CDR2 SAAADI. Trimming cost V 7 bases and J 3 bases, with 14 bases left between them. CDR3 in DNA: TGCGCCAGCACTATCGGAGGACGGACAGATACGCAGTATTTT. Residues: CASTIGGRTDTQYF.

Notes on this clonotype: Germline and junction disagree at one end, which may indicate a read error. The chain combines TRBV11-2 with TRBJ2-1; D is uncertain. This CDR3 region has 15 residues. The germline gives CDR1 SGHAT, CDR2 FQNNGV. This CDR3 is CASSPLGGSYNEHFF. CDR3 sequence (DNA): TGTGCCAGCAGCCCCTTGGGCGGCTCCTACAATGAGCATTTCTTC.

CDR3 in amino acids: CASSSGAGSLDEQYF. In nucleotides, the CDR3 is TGTGCCAGCAGCTCTGGGGCAGGGTCATTGGACGAGCAGTACTTC. V usage is TRBV11-3 and J usage is TRBJ2-7; D perhaps matches TRBD1 (5 bases). From germline, CDR1 is SGHNT and CDR2 YENEEA. V was pared by 4 bases and J by 5 bases, with 18 bases between. This CDR3 region has 15 residues.

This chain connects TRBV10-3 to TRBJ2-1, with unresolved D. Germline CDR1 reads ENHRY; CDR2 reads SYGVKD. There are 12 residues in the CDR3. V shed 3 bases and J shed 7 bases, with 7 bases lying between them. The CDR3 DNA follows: TGTGCCATCAGTGATTCCCCGAATGAGCAGTTCTTC. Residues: CAISDSPNEQFF.

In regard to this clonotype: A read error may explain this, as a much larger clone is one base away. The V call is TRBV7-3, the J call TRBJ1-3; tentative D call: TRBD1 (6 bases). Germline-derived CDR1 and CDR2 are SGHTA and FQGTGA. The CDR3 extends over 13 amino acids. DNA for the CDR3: TGTGCCAGCAGCTCGACAGGCGGAAGCACCATATATTTT. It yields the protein CASSSTGGSTIYF.

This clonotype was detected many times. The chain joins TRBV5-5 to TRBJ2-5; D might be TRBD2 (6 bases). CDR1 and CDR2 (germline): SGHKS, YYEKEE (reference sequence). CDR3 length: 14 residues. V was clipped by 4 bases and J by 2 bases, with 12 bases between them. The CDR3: CASSPTGVQETQYF. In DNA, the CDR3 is TGTGCCAGCAGCCCCACGGGGGTACAAGAGACCCAGTACTTC.

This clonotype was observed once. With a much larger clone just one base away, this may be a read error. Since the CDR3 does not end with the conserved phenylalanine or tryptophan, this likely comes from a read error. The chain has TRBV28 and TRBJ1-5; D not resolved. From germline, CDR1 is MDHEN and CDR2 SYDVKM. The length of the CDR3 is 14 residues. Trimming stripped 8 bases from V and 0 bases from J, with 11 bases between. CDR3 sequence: CASSPDYSNQPQHL. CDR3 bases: TGTGCCAGCTCGCCAGACTATAGCAATCAGCCCCAGCATCTT.

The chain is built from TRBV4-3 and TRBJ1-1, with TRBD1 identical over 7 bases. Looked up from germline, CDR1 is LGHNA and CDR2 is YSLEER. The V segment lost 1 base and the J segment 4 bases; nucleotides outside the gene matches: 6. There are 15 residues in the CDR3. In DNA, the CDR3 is TGCGCCAGCAGCCAAGCAAACAGGGGAGGCACTGAAGCTTTCTTT. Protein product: CASSQANRGGTEAFF.

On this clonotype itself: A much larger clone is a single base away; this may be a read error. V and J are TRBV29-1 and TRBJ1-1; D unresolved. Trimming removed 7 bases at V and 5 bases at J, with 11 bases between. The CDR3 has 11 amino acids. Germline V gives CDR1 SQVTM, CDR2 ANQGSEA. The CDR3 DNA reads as TGCAGCGGTTACGTCGCTACTGAAGCTTTCTTT. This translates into CSGYVATEAFF. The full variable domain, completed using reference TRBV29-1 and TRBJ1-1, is SAVISQKPSRDICQRGTSLTIQCQVDSQVTMMFWYRQQPGQSLTLIATANQGSEATYESGFVIDKFPISRPNLTFSTLTVSNMSPEDSSIYLCSGYVATEAFFGQGTRLTVV.